Listed below are T cell receptor beta chains from one sample, sequenced in a study of regulatory T cells in long-lasting Graves disease. TCRdb reprocessed the multiplex PCR reads via MiXCR and lists one record per CDR3 protein. The table has 400,000 to 550,000 distinct CDR3 sequences, over 15% seen once. These data also formed part of another study, on T cells in Graves' hyperthyroidism and ophthalmopathy.

The sample consisted of peripheral blood mononuclear cells (PBMCs), taken at new diagnosis, from a patient treated with antithyroid drugs. These receptors originate from a woman younger than 30 with Graves disease. The CDR3 runs from the conserved cysteine through the conserved F or W. The D gene is left open where the match is weak. Clone size appears in some rows only: once, few, many, or a class for an expanded clone.

>TRBJ2-7|TRBV6-2/TRBV6-3|.|many
CASSYSFLGTYEQYF
TGTGCCAGCAGTTACTCGTTTCTGGGGACCTACGAGCAGTACTTC
>TRBJ1-5|TRBV29-1|.|many
CSVGFTPSGQPQHF
TGCAGCGTTGGGTTTACTCCTTCGGGGCAGCCCCAGCATTTT
>TRBJ2-5|TRBV14|.|few
CASSQDRSWETQYF
TGTGCCAGCAGCCAAGACCGCTCCTGGGAGACCCAGTACTTC
>TRBJ2-5|TRBV9|.|.
CASSVAGRAGVGQETQYF
TGTGCCAGCAGCGTAGCGGGTAGGGCCGGGGTTGGCCAAGAGACCCAGTACTTC
>TRBJ2-1|TRBV2|TRBD2|many
CASSAPGLAGFNEQFF
TGTGCCAGCAGTGCCCCGGGACTAGCGGGATTTAATGAGCAGTTCTTC
>TRBJ2-7|TRBV6-1|TRBD2|.
CASRPGLAGGLGTYEQYF
TGTGCCAGCAGACCGGGACTAGCGGGAGGTCTGGGGACCTACGAGCAGTACTTC
>TRBJ2-1|TRBV20-1|TRBD2|.
CSARTGTRTPNEQFF
TGCAGTGCTAGAACCGGGACTAGAACCCCCAATGAGCAGTTCTTC
>TRBJ1-2|TRBV20-1|TRBD1|many
CSARDVIVDRGDYGYTF
TGCAGTGCTAGAGATGTAATCGTCGACAGGGGTGACTATGGCTACACCTTC
>TRBJ1-2|TRBV20-1|.|.
CSARGLGASGYTF
TGCAGTGCTAGGGGGCTGGGGGCCAGTGGCTACACCTTC
>TRBJ1-2|TRBV11-2|.|.
CASGPEGGPSYGYTF
TGTGCCAGCGGCCCAGAAGGGGGACCGAGCTATGGCTACACCTTC
>TRBJ1-2|TRBV5-6|.|.
CASSWEGRKDGYTF
TGTGCCAGCAGCTGGGAGGGACGTAAGGATGGCTACACCTTC
>TRBJ2-6|TRBV20-1|.|many
CSARVTSTGANVLTF
TGCAGTGCTAGAGTAACTTCTACTGGGGCCAACGTCCTGACTTTC
>TRBJ1-5|TRBV18|TRBD1|.
CASSPGTGINQPQHF
TGTGCCAGCTCACCAGGGACAGGGATCAATCAGCCCCAGCATTTT
>TRBJ2-7|TRBV5-1|TRBD2|once
CASRRTSRTYEQYF
TGCGCCAGCCGGAGGACTAGCAGAACCTACGAGCAGTACTTC
>TRBJ2-7|TRBV11-3|.|many
CASSLRGQYEQYF
TGTGCCAGCAGCTTGAGGGGCCAGTACGAGCAGTACTTC
>TRBJ2-5|TRBV5-4|TRBD2|.
CASSLESGREETQYF
TGTGCCAGCAGCTTGGAAAGCGGGAGGGAAGAGACCCAGTACTTC
>TRBJ2-1|TRBV5-5|TRBD2|many
CASSYTGLAGGVYNEQFF
TGTGCCAGCAGCTACACAGGACTAGCGGGAGGTGTGTACAATGAGCAGTTCTTC
>TRBJ2-3|TRBV27|TRBD1|.
CASSYGTGGAPWQYF
TGTGCCAGCAGTTACGGGACAGGGGGCGCCCCATGGCAGTATTTT
>TRBJ1-2|TRBV29-1|.|few
CSAVEGGRRDRMGYTF
TGCAGCGCCGTTGAGGGGGGGCGTAGAGACAGGATGGGCTACACCTTC
>TRBJ2-1|TRBV5-1|.|many
CASSLYPGEQFF
TGCGCCAGCAGCTTGTATCCGGGGGAGCAGTTCTTC
>TRBJ2-1|TRBV6-1|TRBD2|many
CASSDLAGSYNEQFF
TGTGCCAGCAGTGACCTAGCGGGCTCCTACAATGAGCAGTTCTTC
>TRBJ1-1|TRBV2|.|many
CASSEQAQTEAFF
TGTGCCAGCAGTGAACAGGCACAGACTGAAGCTTTCTTT
>TRBJ2-3|TRBV13|TRBD2|many
CASSAGRTSGTGDTQYF
TGTGCCAGCAGCGCAGGAAGGACTAGCGGGACAGGTGATACGCAGTATTTT
>TRBJ2-4|TRBV28|.|many
CASSLGPLAGSGLAKNIQYF
TGTGCCAGCAGTTTGGGCCCGCTCGCGGGGTCAGGGTTAGCCAAAAACATTCAGTACTTC